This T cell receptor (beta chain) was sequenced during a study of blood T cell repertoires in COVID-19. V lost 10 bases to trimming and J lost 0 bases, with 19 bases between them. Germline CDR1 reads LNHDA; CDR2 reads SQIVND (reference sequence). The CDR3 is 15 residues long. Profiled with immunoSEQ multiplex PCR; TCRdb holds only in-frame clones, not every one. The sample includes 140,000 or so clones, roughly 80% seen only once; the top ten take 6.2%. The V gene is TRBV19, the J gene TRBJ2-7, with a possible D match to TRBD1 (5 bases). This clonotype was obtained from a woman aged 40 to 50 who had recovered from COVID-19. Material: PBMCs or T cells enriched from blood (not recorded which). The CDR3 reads CATSRAISSSYEQYF. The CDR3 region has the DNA TGTGCCACCTCCAGGGCTATCTCGAGCTCCTACGAGCAGTACTTC.